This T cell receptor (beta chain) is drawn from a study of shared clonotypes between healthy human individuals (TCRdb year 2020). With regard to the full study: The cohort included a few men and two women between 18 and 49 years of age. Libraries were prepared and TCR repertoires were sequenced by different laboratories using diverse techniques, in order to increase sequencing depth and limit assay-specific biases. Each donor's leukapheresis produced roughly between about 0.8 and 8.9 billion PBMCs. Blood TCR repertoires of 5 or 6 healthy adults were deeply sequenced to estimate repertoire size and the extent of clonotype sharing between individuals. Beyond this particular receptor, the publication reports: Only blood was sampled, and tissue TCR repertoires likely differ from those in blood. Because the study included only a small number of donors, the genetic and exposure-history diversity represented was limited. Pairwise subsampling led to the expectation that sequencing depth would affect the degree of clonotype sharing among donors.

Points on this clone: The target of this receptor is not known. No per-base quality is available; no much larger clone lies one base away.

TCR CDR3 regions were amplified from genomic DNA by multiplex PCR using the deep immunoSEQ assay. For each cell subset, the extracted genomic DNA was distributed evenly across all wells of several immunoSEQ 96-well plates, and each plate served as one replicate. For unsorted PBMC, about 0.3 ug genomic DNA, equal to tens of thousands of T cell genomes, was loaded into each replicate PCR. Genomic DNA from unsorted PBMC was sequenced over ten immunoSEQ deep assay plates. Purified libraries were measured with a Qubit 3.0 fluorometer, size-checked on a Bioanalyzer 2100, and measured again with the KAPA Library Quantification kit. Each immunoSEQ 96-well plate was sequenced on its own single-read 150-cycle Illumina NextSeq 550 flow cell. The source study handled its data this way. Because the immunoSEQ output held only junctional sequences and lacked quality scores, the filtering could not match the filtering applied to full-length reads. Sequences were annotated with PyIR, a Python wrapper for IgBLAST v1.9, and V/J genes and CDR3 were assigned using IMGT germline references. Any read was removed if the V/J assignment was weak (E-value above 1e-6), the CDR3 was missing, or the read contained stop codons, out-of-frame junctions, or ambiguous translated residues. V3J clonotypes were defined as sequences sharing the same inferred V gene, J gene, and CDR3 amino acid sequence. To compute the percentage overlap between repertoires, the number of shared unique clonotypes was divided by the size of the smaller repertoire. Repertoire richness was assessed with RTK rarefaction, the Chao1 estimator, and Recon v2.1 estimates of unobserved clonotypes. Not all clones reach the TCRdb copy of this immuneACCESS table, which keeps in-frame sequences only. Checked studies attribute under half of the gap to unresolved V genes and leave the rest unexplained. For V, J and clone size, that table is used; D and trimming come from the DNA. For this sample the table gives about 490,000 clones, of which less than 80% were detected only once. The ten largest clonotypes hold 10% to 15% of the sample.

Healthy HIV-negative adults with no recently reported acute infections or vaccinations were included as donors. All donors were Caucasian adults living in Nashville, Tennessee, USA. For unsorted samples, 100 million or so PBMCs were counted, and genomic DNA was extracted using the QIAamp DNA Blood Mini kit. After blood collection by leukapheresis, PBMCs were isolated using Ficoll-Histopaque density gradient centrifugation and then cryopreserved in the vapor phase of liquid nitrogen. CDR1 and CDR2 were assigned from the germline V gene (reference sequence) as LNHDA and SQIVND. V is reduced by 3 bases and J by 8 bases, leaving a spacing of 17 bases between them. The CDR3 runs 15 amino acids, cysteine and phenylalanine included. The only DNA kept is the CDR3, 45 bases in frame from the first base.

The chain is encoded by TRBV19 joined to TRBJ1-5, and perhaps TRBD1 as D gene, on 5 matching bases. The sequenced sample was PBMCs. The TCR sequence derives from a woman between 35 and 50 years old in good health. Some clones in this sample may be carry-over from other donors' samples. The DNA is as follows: TGTGCCAGTAGTATCGGGGGGGAAGTAGGAAAGCCCCAGCATTTT. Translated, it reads CASSIGGEVGKPQHF.